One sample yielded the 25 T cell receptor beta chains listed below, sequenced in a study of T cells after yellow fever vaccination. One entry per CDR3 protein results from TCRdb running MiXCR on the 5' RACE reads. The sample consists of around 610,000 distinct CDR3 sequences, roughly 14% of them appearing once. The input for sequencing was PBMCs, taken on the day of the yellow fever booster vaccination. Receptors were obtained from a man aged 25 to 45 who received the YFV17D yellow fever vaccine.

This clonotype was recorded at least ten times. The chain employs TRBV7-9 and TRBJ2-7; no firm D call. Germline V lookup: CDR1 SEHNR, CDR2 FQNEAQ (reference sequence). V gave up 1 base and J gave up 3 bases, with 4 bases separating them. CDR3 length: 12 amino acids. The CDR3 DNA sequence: TGTGCCAGCAGCTTAGAGATCTACGAGCAGTACTTC. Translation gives CASSLEIYEQYF.

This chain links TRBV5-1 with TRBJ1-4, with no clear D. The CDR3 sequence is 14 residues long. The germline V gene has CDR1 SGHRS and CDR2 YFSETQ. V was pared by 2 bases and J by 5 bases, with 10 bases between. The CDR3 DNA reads TGCGCCAGCAGCTTTTCGGACGGAAATGAAAAACTGTTTTTT. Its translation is CASSFSDGNEKLFF.

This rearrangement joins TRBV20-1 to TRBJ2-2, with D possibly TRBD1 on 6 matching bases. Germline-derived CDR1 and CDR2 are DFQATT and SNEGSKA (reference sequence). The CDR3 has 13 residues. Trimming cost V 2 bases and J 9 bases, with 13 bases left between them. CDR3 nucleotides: TGCAGTGCTAGACGCGGACAGACCCGGGAGCTGTTTTTT. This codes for CSARRGQTRELFF.

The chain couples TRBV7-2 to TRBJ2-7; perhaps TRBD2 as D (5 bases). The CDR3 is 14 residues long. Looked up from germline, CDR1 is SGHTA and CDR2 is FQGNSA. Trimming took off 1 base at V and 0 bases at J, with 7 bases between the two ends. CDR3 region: CASSLVANSYEQYF. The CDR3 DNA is TGTGCCAGCAGCTTAGTAGCGAACTCCTACGAGCAGTACTTC.

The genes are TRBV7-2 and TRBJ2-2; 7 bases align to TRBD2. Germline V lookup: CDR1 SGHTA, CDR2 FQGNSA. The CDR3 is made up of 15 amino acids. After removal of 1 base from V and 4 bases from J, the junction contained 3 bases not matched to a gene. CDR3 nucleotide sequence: TGTGCCAGCAGCTTAGAACTAGCGACCACCGGGGAGCTGTTTTTT. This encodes CASSLELATTGELFF.

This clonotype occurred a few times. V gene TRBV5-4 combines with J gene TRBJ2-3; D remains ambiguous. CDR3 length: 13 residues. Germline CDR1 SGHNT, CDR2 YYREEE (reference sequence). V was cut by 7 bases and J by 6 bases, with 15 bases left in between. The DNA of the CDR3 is TGTGCCAGCGGCCGGTCGATAGCTGATACGCAGTATTTT. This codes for CASGRSIADTQYF.

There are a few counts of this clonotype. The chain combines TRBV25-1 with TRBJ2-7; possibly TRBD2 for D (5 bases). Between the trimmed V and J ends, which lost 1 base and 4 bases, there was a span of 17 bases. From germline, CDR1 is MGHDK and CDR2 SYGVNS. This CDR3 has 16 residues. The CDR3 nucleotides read TGTGCCAGCAGTGAATCCCGGATAGGAGGAGGTTACGAGCAGTACTTC. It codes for CASSESRIGGGYEQYF.

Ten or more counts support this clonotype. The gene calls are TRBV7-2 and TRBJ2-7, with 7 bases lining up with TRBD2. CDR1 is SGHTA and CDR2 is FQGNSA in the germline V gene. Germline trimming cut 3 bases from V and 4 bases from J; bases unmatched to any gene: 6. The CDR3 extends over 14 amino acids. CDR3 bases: TGTGCCAGCAGCTTTGTGGGCGGGAGTTACGAGCAGTACTTC. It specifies CASSFVGGSYEQYF. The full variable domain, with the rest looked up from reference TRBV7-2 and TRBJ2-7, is GAGVSQSPSNKVTEKGKDVELRCDPISGHTALYWYRQSLGQGLEFLIYFQGNSAPDKSGLPSDRFSAERTGGSVSTLTIQRTQQEDSAVYLCASSFVGGSYEQYFGPGTRLTVT.

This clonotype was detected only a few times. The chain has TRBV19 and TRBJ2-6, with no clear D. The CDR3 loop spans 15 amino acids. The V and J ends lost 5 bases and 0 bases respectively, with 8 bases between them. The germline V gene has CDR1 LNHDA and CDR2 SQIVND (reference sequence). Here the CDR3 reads CASSSYSSGANVLTF. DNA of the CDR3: TGTGCCAGTAGTTCGTACTCCTCTGGGGCCAACGTCCTGACTTTC.

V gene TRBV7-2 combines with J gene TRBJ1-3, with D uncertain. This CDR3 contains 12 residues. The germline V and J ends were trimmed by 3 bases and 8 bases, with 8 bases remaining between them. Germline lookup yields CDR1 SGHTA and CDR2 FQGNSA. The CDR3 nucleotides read TGTGCCAGCAGCTTCCTGGGCCACACCATATATTTT. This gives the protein CASSFLGHTIYF.

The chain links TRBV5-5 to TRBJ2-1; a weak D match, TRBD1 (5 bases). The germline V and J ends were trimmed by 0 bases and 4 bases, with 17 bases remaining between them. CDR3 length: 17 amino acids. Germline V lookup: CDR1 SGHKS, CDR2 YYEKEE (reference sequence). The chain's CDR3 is CASSLEGLSIRYNEQFF. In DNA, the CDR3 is TGTGCCAGCAGCTTGGAGGGGTTATCGATAAGATACAATGAGCAGTTCTTC.

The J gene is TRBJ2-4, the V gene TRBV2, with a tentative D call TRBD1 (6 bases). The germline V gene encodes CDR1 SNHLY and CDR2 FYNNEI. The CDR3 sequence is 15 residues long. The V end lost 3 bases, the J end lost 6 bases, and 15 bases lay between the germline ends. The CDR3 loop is CASSEGAGARNIQYF. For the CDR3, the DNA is TGTGCCAGCAGTGAGGGAGCAGGGGCGAGAAACATTCAGTACTTC.

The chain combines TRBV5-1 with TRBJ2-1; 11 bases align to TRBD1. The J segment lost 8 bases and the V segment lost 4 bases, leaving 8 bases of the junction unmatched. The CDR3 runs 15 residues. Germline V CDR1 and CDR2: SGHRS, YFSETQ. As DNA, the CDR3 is TGCGCCAGCAGCCCTGGGACAGGGGGGGGCGATGAGCAGTTCTTC. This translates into CASSPGTGGGDEQFF. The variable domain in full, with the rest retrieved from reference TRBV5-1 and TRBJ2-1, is KAGVTQTPRYLIKTRGQQVTLSCSPISGHRSVSWYQQTPGQGLQFLFEYFSETQRNKGNFPGRFSGRQFSNSRSEMNVSTLELGDSALYLCASSPGTGGGDEQFFGPGTRLTVL.

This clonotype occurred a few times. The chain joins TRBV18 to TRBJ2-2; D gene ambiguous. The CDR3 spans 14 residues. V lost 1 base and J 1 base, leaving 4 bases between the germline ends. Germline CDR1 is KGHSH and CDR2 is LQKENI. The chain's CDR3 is CASSPLVNTGELFF. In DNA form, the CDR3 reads TGTGCCAGCTCACCACTAGTGAACACCGGGGAGCTGTTTTTT.

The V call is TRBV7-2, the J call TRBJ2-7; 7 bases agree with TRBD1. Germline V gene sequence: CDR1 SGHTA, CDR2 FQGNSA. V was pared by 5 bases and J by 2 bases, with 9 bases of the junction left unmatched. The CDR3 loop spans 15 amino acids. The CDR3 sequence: CASSPAPGGTYEQYF. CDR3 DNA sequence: TGTGCCAGCAGCCCCGCCCCAGGGGGAACCTACGAGCAGTACTTC.

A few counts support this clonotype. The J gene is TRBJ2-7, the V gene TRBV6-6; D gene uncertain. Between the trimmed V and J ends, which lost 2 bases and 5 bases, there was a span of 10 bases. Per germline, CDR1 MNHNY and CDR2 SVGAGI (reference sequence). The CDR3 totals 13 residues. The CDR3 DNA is TGTGCCAGCAGTTACGTCGGTCTCGACGAGCAGTACTTC. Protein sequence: CASSYVGLDEQYF.

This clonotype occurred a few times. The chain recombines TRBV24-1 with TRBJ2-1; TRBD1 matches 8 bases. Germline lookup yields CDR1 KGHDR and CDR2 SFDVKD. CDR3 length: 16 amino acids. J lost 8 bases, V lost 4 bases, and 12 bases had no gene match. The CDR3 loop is CATSDSSVDRVHEQFF. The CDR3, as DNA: TGTGCCACCAGTGACTCCTCGGTGGACAGGGTCCATGAGCAGTTCTTC.

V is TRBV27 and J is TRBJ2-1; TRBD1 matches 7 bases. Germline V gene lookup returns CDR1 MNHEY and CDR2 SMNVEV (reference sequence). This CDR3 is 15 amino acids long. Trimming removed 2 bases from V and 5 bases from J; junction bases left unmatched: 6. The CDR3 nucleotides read TGTGCCAGCAGTTTAATAGGGGGCACCCACAATGAGCAGTTCTTC. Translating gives CASSLIGGTHNEQFF.

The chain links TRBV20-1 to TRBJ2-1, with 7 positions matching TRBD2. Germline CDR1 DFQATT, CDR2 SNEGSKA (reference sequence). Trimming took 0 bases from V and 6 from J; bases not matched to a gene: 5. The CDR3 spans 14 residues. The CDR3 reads CSAREGEGPNEQFF. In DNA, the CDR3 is TGCAGTGCTAGAGAAGGGGAGGGCCCCAATGAGCAGTTCTTC.

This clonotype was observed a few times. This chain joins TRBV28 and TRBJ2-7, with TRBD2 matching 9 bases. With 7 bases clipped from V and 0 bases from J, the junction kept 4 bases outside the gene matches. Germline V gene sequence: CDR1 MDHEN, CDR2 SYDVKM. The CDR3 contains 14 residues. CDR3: CASIVSGSSYEQYF. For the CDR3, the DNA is TGTGCCAGCATCGTTAGCGGGAGCTCCTACGAGCAGTACTTC.

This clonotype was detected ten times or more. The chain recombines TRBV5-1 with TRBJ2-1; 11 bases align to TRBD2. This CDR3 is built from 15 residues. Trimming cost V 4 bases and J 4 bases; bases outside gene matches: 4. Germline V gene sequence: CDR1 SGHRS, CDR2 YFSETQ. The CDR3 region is CASSDSGRGYNEQFF. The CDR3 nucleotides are TGCGCCAGCAGCGATAGCGGGAGGGGTTACAATGAGCAGTTCTTC. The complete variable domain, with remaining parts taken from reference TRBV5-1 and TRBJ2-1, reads KAGVTQTPRYLIKTRGQQVTLSCSPISGHRSVSWYQQTPGQGLQFLFEYFSETQRNKGNFPGRFSGRQFSNSRSEMNVSTLELGDSALYLCASSDSGRGYNEQFFGPGTRLTVL.

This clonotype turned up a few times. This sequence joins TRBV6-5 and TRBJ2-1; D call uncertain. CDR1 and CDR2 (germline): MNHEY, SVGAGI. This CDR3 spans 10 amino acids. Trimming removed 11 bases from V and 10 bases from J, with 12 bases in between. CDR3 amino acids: CAQAPLEQFF. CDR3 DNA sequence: TGTGCCCAGGCCCCTTTGGAGCAGTTCTTC.

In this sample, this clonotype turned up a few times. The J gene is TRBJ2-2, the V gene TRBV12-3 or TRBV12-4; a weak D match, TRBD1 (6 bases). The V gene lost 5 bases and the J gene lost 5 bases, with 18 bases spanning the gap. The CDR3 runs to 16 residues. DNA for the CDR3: TGTGCCAGCAGTACCCTAGTGGGGCAGGGGACCGGGGAGCTGTTTTTT. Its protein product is CASSTLVGQGTGELFF.

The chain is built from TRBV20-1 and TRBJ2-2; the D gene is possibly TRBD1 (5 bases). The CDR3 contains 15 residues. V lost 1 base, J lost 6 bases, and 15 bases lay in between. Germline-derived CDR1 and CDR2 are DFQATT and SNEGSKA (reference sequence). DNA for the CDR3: TGCAGTGCTAGAGTGAGGACCAGGGTGGCCGGGGAGCTGTTTTTT. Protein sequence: CSARVRTRVAGELFF.

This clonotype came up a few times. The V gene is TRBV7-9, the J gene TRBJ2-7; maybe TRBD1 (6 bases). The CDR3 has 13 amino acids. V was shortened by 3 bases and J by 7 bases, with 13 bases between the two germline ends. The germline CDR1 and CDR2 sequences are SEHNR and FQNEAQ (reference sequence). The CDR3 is CASSFATTGEQYF. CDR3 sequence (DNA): TGTGCCAGCAGCTTTGCGACCACAGGGGAGCAGTACTTC.